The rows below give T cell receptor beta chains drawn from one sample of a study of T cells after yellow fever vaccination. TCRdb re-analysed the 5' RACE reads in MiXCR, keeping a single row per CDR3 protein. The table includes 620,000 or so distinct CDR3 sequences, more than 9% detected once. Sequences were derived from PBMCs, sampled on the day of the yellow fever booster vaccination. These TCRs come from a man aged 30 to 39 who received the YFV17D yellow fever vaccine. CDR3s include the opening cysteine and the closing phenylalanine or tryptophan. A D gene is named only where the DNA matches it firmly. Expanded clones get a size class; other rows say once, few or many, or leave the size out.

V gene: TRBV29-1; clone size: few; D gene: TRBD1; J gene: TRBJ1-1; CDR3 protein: CSVLRDSRNTEAFF; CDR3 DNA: TGCAGCGTTCTTAGGGACAGTCGAAACACTGAAGCTTTCTTT
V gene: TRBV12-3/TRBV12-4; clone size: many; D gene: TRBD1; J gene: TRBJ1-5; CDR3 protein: CASRQGFQPQHF; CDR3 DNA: TGTGCCAGCAGACAGGGGTTTCAGCCCCAGCATTTT
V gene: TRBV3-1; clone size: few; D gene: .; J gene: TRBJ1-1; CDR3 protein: CASSHRQVNTEAFF; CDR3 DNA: TGTGCCAGCAGCCATCGACAGGTGAACACTGAAGCTTTCTTT
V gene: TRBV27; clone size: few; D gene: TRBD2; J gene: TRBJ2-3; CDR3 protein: CASSFQPGLAGSDTQYF; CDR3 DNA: TGTGCCAGCAGTTTCCAGCCGGGACTAGCGGGCTCAGATACGCAGTATTTT
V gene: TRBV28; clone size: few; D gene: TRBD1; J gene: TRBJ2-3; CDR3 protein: CASSRDRFTDTQYF; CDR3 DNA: TGTGCCAGCAGCCGGGACAGGTTCACAGATACGCAGTATTTT
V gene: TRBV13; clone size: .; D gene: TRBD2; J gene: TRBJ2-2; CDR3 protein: CASSNRLAANTGELFF; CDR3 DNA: TGTGCCAGCAGCAACCGACTAGCGGCAAACACCGGGGAGCTGTTTTTT
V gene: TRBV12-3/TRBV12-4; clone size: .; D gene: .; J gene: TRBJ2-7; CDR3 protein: CASSSGPSEQYF; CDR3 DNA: TGTGCCAGCAGTAGTGGTCCCAGCGAGCAGTACTTC
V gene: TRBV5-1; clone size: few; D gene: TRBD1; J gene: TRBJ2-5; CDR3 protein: CASSWDSEETQYF; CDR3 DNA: TGCGCCAGCAGCTGGGACAGTGAAGAGACCCAGTACTTC
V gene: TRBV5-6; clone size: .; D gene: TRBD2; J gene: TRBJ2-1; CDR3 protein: CASSLYGATSGDEQFF; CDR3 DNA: TGTGCCAGCAGCTTATACGGGGCCACTAGCGGGGATGAGCAGTTCTTC
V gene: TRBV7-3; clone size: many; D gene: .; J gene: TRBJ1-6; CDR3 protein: CASSLMGGPDSPLHF; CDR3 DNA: TGTGCCAGCAGCTTAATGGGGGGCCCCGATTCACCCCTCCACTTT
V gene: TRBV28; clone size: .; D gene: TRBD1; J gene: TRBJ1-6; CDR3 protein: CASSSTGYSSPLHF; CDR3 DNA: TGTGCCAGCAGTTCGACAGGGTATAGTTCACCCCTCCACTTT
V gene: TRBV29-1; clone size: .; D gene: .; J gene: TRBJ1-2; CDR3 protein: CSAPGVERLGGGYTF; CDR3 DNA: TGCAGCGCCCCGGGCGTGGAGCGCCTCGGTGGGGGCTACACCTTC
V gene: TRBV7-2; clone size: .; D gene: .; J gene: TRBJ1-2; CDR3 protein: CASSQQSSLSNYGYTF; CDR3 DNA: TGTGCCAGCAGCCAACAGAGCTCCCTGTCTAACTATGGCTACACCTTC
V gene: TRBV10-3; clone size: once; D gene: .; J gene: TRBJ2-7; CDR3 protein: CATGTSYEQYF; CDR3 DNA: TGTGCCACGGGGACTTCTTACGAGCAGTACTTC
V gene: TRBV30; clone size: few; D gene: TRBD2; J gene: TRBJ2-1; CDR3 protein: CAWSGRSGKGSYNEQFF; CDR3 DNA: TGTGCCTGGAGTGGCCGTAGCGGGAAAGGGTCCTACAATGAGCAGTTCTTC
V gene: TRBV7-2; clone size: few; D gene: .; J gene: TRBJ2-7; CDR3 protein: CASSLSGTATYEQYF; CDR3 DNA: TGTGCCAGCAGCTTATCCGGGACGGCGACCTACGAGCAGTACTTC
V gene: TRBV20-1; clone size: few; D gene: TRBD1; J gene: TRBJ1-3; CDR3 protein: CSASTVNQGAGNTIYF; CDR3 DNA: TGCAGTGCTAGTACCGTTAATCAGGGGGCTGGAAACACCATATATTTT
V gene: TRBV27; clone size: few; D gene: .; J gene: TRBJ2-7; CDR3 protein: CASSLSRTTEQYF; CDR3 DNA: TGTGCCAGCAGTTTATCGCGGACTACCGAGCAGTACTTC
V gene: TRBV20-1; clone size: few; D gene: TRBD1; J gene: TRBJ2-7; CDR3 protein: CSARVKGAFEQYF; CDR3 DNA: TGCAGTGCTAGAGTAAAGGGGGCGTTCGAGCAGTACTTC
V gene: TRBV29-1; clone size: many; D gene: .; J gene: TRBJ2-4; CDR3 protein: CSVSGAQNIQYF; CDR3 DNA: TGCAGCGTTTCAGGGGCGCAAAACATTCAGTACTTC
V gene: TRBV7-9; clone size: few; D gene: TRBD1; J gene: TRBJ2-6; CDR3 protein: CASSFPQGASGANVLTF; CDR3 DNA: TGTGCCAGCAGCTTCCCGCAGGGGGCCTCTGGGGCCAACGTCCTGACTTTC
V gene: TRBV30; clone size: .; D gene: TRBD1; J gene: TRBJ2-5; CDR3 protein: CAWSWGQASTQYF; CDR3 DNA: TGTGCCTGGAGTTGGGGACAGGCATCGACCCAGTACTTC
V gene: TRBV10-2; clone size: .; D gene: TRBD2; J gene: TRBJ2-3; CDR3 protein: CASRGVGPGLAGVRLTDTQYF; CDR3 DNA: TGCGCCAGCAGGGGGGTGGGCCCTGGACTAGCGGGAGTTCGGCTCACAGATACGCAGTATTTT
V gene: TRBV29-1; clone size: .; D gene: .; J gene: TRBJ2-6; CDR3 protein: CSVVGQRSTNVLTF; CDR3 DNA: TGCAGCGTTGTAGGCCAGCGGTCTACCAACGTCCTGACTTTC
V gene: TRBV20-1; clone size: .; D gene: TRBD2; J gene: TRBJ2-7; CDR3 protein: CSARDLSGRVEQYF; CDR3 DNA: TGCAGTGCTAGAGATCTGAGTGGGAGGGTCGAGCAGTACTTC
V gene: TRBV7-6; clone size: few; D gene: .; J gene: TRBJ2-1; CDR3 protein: CASTRDGDEQFF; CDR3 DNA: TGTGCCAGCACCCGAGATGGAGATGAGCAGTTCTTC
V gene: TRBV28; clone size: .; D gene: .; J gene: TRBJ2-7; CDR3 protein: CARLVADTYEQYF; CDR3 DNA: TGTGCCAGGTTGGTAGCGGATACCTACGAGCAGTACTTC
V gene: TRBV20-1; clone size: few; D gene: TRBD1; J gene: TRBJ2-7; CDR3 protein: CSQAKGASEREQYF; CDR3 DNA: TGCAGCCAGGCCAAGGGGGCGTCGGAAAGGGAGCAGTACTTC